These 15 T cell receptor beta chains were all obtained from the same sample, sequenced in a study of T cell repertoires in cytomegalovirus infection. TCRdb recomputed calls from the reads with MiXCR, one row per CDR3 protein. The sample consists of about 450,000 distinct CDR3 sequences, 30% to 40% of them appearing once. The sequenced sample was PBMCs. The receptor set was obtained from a human donor in good health (CMV status not recorded). Some clones in this sample may be carry-over from other donors' samples.

The chain employs TRBV6-5 and TRBJ2-7; D tentatively reads TRBD1 or TRBD2 (5 bases each). The CDR3 loop spans 15 amino acids. Trimming removed 6 bases at V and 3 bases at J, with 18 bases between. Germline V gene lookup returns CDR1 MNHEY and CDR2 SVGAGI. The CDR3 is CASRTGTQLGYEQYF. In DNA form, the CDR3 reads TGTGCCAGCAGAACCGGGACCCAACTGGGCTACGAGCAGTACTTC.

This clonotype was detected a few times. J is TRBJ2-5 and V is TRBV2; 7 bases line up with TRBD2. This CDR3 region has 16 residues. After removal of 6 bases from V and 1 base from J, the junction contained 11 bases not matched to a gene. Germline V CDR1 and CDR2: SNHLY, FYNNEI. The CDR3 coding sequence is TGTGCCAGCAGGTCTTTGGCGGGGACTATCCAAGAGACCCAGTACTTC. This encodes CASRSLAGTIQETQYF.

This clonotype has ten or more counts. This chain joins TRBV10-3 and TRBJ2-5; 7 bases are a match to TRBD1. Germline V CDR1 and CDR2: ENHRY, SYGVKD. V shed 2 bases and J 3 bases; nucleotides not matched to a gene: 3. The CDR3 runs to 14 residues. The chain's CDR3 is CAISETDREETQYF. CDR3 nucleotide sequence: TGTGCCATCAGTGAGACCGACAGGGAAGAGACCCAGTACTTC.

This clonotype has at least ten counts. This chain joins TRBV7-6 and TRBJ1-5; a weak D match, TRBD1 (5 bases). Trimming pared 6 bases from V and 4 bases from J, leaving 10 bases between. The CDR3 covers 13 residues. Germline V CDR1 and CDR2: SGHVS, FNYEAQ. CDR3 sequence: CASSLRQNQPQHF. The CDR3 nucleotides are TGTGCCAGCAGTCTTAGACAGAATCAGCCCCAGCATTTT.

The rearrangement uses TRBV5-5 and TRBJ1-4, with D perhaps TRBD1 (5 bases). Germline V CDR1 and CDR2: SGHKS, YYEKEE (reference sequence). The germline V and J ends were trimmed by 3 bases and 4 bases, with 13 bases remaining between them. The CDR3 extends over 15 amino acids. CDR3 in amino acids: CASSSQGPGNEKLFF. DNA for the CDR3: TGTGCCAGCAGCTCTCAGGGTCCTGGTAATGAAAAACTGTTTTTT.

This clonotype appeared many times. This rearrangement joins TRBV7-2 to TRBJ1-5; TRBD1 matches 7 bases. The CDR3 contains 16 residues. Trimming took 3 bases from V and 4 from J; bases not matched to a gene: 9. In germline, CDR1 is SGHTA, CDR2 FQGNSA. CDR3 amino acids: CASSLGSTGRNQPQHF. The CDR3, as DNA: TGTGCCAGCAGCTTGGGATCGACAGGGCGGAATCAGCCCCAGCATTTT.

This clonotype has a count of ten or more. The rearrangement uses TRBV6-1 and TRBJ2-7; D assignment may be TRBD1 or TRBD2 (5 bases each). From germline, CDR1 is MNHNS and CDR2 SASEGT. Deletions cut 2 bases from V and 7 bases from J, with 18 bases between. This CDR3 spans 15 amino acids. CDR3 DNA sequence: TGTGCCAGCAGTGAAAGGGGCTCCGAAGGGAGTGAGCAGTACTTC. It codes for CASSERGSEGSEQYF.

This clonotype was recorded a few times. V and J are TRBV28 and TRBJ1-2, with D hard to call. This CDR3 spans 13 amino acids. Germline V gives CDR1 MDHEN, CDR2 SYDVKM. V was clipped by 3 bases and J by 4 bases, with 9 bases between them. This CDR3 is CASSFGNIYGYTF. CDR3 DNA sequence: TGTGCCAGCAGTTTTGGTAACATCTATGGCTACACCTTC.

This clonotype was seen at least ten times. This chain links TRBV7-6 with TRBJ2-1; D is unresolved. The germline gives CDR1 SGHVS, CDR2 FNYEAQ. This CDR3 comprises 14 residues. V lost 1 base, J lost 5 bases, and 9 bases lay in between. The CDR3 spells CASSLVPSDNEQFF. CDR3 coding DNA: TGTGCCAGCAGCTTAGTACCCTCTGACAATGAGCAGTTCTTC.

This clonotype was counted between two and nine times. The V gene is TRBV27, the J gene TRBJ2-7, with 7 bases identical to TRBD2. CDR1 is MNHEY and CDR2 is SMNVEV in the germline V gene (reference sequence). CDR3 length: 14 residues. V lost 5 bases, J lost 0 bases, and 4 bases stayed unmatched. The CDR3 DNA reads as TGTGCCAGCAGTGGGGGGGGGAGCTCCTACGAGCAGTACTTC. Its translation is CASSGGGSSYEQYF.

This rearrangement joins TRBV28 to TRBJ2-3; 7 nucleotides align to TRBD1. The CDR3 has 15 amino acids. The V segment lost 2 bases and the J segment 4 bases; nucleotides outside the gene matches: 6. Per germline, CDR1 MDHEN and CDR2 SYDVKM. The CDR3 nucleotides are TGTGCCAGCAGTTTACTCATGACAGGGTCAGATACGCAGTATTTT. Encoded protein: CASSLLMTGSDTQYF. The full variable domain, in which reference TRBV28 and TRBJ2-3 provide the parts outside the CDR3, is DVKVTQSSRYLVKRTGEKVFLECVQDMDHENMFWYRQDPGLGLRLIYFSYDVKMKEKGDIPEGYSVSREKKERFSLILESASTNQTSMYLCASSLLMTGSDTQYFGPGTRLTVL.

V and J are TRBV5-1 and TRBJ1-5, with D unresolved. Trimming stripped 4 bases from V and 4 bases from J, with 12 bases between. The germline V gene encodes CDR1 SGHRS and CDR2 YFSETQ. This CDR3 spans 14 amino acids. The CDR3 DNA follows: TGCGCCAGCAGCCCCAGTGGATGGAATCAGCCCCAGCATTTT. Amino acid sequence: CASSPSGWNQPQHF.

This clonotype has a handful of counts. The chain links TRBV5-8 to TRBJ2-3, with 9 nucleotides matching TRBD1. V was clipped by 3 bases and J by 2 bases; unmatched bases: 10. Germline loops: CDR1 SGHTS, CDR2 YDEGEE. This CDR3 has 17 residues. The chain's CDR3 is CASSYAPGQGFTDTQYF. The CDR3 DNA reads TGTGCCAGCAGCTACGCCCCGGGACAGGGATTCACAGATACGCAGTATTTT. Combining the CDR3 with reference TRBV5-8 and TRBJ2-3 gives the whole variable domain EAGVTQSPTHLIKTRGQQATLRCSPISGHTSVYWYQQALGLGLQFLLWYDEGEERNRGNFPPRFSGRQFPNYSSELNVNALELEDSALYLCASSYAPGQGFTDTQYFGPGTRLTVL.

The genes are TRBV4-2 and TRBJ1-5; D is ambiguous. V gave up 0 bases and J gave up 2 bases, with 14 bases separating them. There are 17 residues in the CDR3. The V gene's germline CDR1 is LGHNA and CDR2 YNFKEQ. CDR3 residues: CASSQDWSGGGNQPQHF. Written as DNA, the CDR3 is TGTGCCAGCAGCCAAGATTGGAGTGGAGGAGGCAATCAGCCCCAGCATTTT.

The chain uses TRBV6-2 or TRBV6-3 and TRBJ2-7; 10 bases are a match to TRBD1. Germline V CDR1 and CDR2: MNHEY, SVGEGT. The ends lost 6 bases at V and 4 bases at J; junction bases unmatched: 6. The CDR3 spans 14 residues. The CDR3: CASSRQGASYEQYF. The CDR3 region has the DNA TGTGCCAGCAGCCGACAGGGGGCTTCATACGAGCAGTACTTC.